Shown below are 21 T cell receptor beta chains from a single sample sequenced in a study of tumor-infiltrating lymphocytes in primary liver carcinoma (dated by TCRdb to 2017 to 2019). Sequencing was carried out with an Illumina HiSeq 2500. Using a constant-region primer and ProtoScript II reverse transcriptase, TCRbeta-specific cDNA was reverse-transcribed from 400 to 550 ng total RNA. TCRbeta libraries were built with three nested multiplex PCR rounds, a slightly modified ARM-PCR procedure. Each of the first two PCR rounds ran for approximately 11 cycles using multiplex TRBV1-TRBV30 forward primers together with a Cbeta reverse primer. TCRdb reran the public reads through fastp at Q25 and MiXCR, keeping productive beta chains. Entries that share a CDR3 protein sequence are merged under the most common genes and DNA. Recorded for this sample are about 200,000 distinct CDR3 sequences; less than 70% of them occurred a single time. The ten largest clones add up to about 7.1% of the sample.

Blood RNA was extracted from unsorted whole blood with TRIzol reagent; germline DNA came from the DNeasy Blood & Tissue kit. Sequencing used peripheral blood. The origin of the receptors is a woman in her sixties or seventies with primary liver carcinoma and hepatitis B virus infection.

For this clonotype: One end of the junction does not line up with germline, which may come from a read error. This sequence joins TRBV7-9 and TRBJ2-3; tentatively, D is TRBD1 or TRBD2 (5 bases each). This CDR3 has 17 residues. Germline V gene sequence: CDR1 SEHNR, CDR2 FQNEAQ (reference sequence). In DNA, the CDR3 is TGTGCCAGCAGCGTATGGGACCCTAAAAGGAGCACAGATACGCAATATTTT. Residues: CASSVWDPKRSTDTQYF.

The chain is built from TRBV11-3 and TRBJ2-7; either TRBD1 or TRBD2 may supply D (5 bases each). CDR3 length: 17 residues. Germline assignment: CDR1 SGHNT and CDR2 YENEEA. Trimming stripped 7 bases from V and 2 bases from J, with 24 bases between. The CDR3: CASTYGDGPFHPYEQYF. CDR3 in DNA: TGTGCCAGCACTTATGGGGACGGACCATTCCACCCCTACGAGCAGTACTTC.

In its sample, this clonotype was seen many times. DNA for the CDR3: TGTGCCAGCAGATCCGGACGGGGGAGCACTGAAGCTTTCTTT. Its protein is CASRSGRGSTEAFF. This chain connects TRBV12-3 or TRBV12-4 to TRBJ1-1; a possible D gene is TRBD1 (5 bases). The CDR3 contains 14 residues. V lost 6 bases to trimming and J lost 4 bases, with 15 bases between them.

Comments on this clonotype: This may stem from a read error, because a much larger clone lies one nucleotide away. The rearrangement joins TRBV4-2 to TRBJ2-5; D might be TRBD2 (5 bases). The CDR3 consists of 15 residues. Per the germline V gene, CDR1 is LGHNA and CDR2 is YNFKEQ. CDR3 DNA sequence: TGTGCCAGCAGCCAAACTAGTAACGCCCAAGAGACCCACTACTTC. Translating gives CASSQTSNAQETHYF.

Concerning this clonotype: Its ends do not fully match the called genes, so a read error is possible. This sequence joins TRBV11-2 and TRBJ2-7; the D gene could be TRBD1 or TRBD2 (5 bases each). The length of the CDR3 is 14 residues. Germline V gene sequence: CDR1 SGHAT, CDR2 FQNNGV. The CDR3 DNA reads TGTGCCAGCAGCTCTATAGTTGGGACCTACGAGCAGTATTTC. This sequence encodes CASSSIVGTYEQYF.

On this clonotype itself: Likely a read error: the CDR3 ends without its conserved phenylalanine or tryptophan. V usage is TRBV4-2 and J usage is TRBJ1-2; weak D call: TRBD1 (5 bases). This CDR3 has 16 amino acids. Germline V gives CDR1 LGHNA, CDR2 YNFKEQ. The V gene lost 3 bases and the J gene lost 5 bases, with 19 bases spanning the gap. CDR3 loop: CASSQDREGPRYGYTL. The CDR3 coding sequence is TGTGCCAGCAGCCAGGATAGGGAGGGGCCACGGTATGGCTACACCCTC.

The sample holds a few counts of this clonotype. The V gene is TRBV28, the J gene TRBJ1-2; D is possibly TRBD1 (6 bases). The CDR3 contains 13 residues. Germline CDR1 MDHEN, CDR2 SYDVKM. Trimming shortened V by 3 bases and J by 8 bases, and 13 bases separated the two germline ends. This chain's CDR3 is CASSLQGPGGYTF. The CDR3 DNA sequence: TGTGCCAGCAGTTTGCAGGGGCCAGGAGGCTACACCTTC.

About this clonotype: The junction departs from the called germline gene at one end, perhaps through a read error. The chain uses TRBV11-2 and TRBJ2-5; D is possibly TRBD1 (6 bases). The germline V gene has CDR1 SGHAT and CDR2 FQNNGV. The CDR3 is 14 amino acids. DNA of the CDR3: TGCGCCAGCAGGGGCCTCTCGTACCAAGAGACCCAGTACTTC. It is translated as CASRGLSYQETQYF.

This chain joins TRBV11-3 and TRBJ2-7; D may be TRBD2 (5 bases). This CDR3 region has 13 residues. Per germline, CDR1 SGHNT and CDR2 YENEEA. Trimming pared 7 bases from V and 6 bases from J, leaving 16 bases between. CDR3 bases: TGTGCCAGCAATGTCGGGGTTTTTGGCGAGCAGTACTTC. Its translation is CASNVGVFGEQYF.

This clonotype was counted many times. This rearrangement joins TRBV11-2 to TRBJ2-7, with 8 bases aligning to TRBD1. CDR1 is SGHAT, CDR2 FQNNGV, per germline. V shed 5 bases and J 3 bases; nucleotides not matched to a gene: 6. This CDR3 is 14 amino acids long. The CDR3 sequence: CASSRTGGGYEQYF. CDR3 DNA sequence: TGTGCCAGCAGCCGAACAGGGGGAGGCTACGAGCAGTACTTC.

This clonotype was seen only once. One end of the junction is discordant with germline, which a read error may explain. J is TRBJ2-2 and V is TRBV11-1; 7 positions match TRBD1. Germline CDR1 reads SGHAT; CDR2 reads FQDESV (reference sequence). This CDR3 is built from 16 residues. The CDR3 DNA reads TGTGTCAGCTGCCCCAGGGACAGAGAGAACACCTGGGAGCTGTTTTTT. Residues: CVSCPRDRENTWELFF.

Remarks on this clonotype: The missing conserved phenylalanine or tryptophan at the end of this CDR3 makes a read error likely. This rearrangement joins TRBV11-2 to TRBJ2-2; D call uncertain. CDR1 and CDR2 from the germline V gene are SGHAT and FQNNGV. The CDR3 spans 14 residues. CDR3 coding DNA: TGTGCCAACAGCTTAGATCAAAGCACCGGGGAGCTGTTTTCT. Translated, it gives CANSLDQSTGELFS.

With respect to this clonotype: The germline gene is not matched at one end of the junction; a read error may be the cause. The V and J genes are TRBV11-2 and TRBJ2-4; D unclear. The V gene's germline CDR1 is SGHAT and CDR2 FQNNGV. The CDR3 loop spans 16 amino acids. CDR3 loop: CASGLGAQIAKNIQYF. The CDR3, as DNA: TGTGCCAGCGGCTTAGGAGCCCAGATAGCCAAAAACATTCAGTACTTC.

The rearrangement joins TRBV28 to TRBJ2-1; 8 bases are shared with TRBD2. Germline V lookup: CDR1 MDHEN, CDR2 SYDVKM. Trimming at V came to 1 base and at J to 15 bases, leaving 11 bases not matched to a gene. The CDR3 is 14 residues long. CDR3 residues: CASSLSSGSGSGFF. The CDR3, as DNA: TGTGCCAGCAGTTTATCCAGCGGGAGCGGGAGCGGGTTCTTC.

As concerns this clonotype: A single base separates this from a much larger clone, so it may be a read error. The chain joins TRBV12-3 or TRBV12-4 to TRBJ2-7, with a possible D match to TRBD2 (5 bases). With 3 bases removed from V and 6 bases from J, the gap between germline ends came to 15 bases. The CDR3 has 14 amino acids. The CDR3 region is CASSFSGCYREQYF. The CDR3 nucleotides read TGTGCCAGCAGTTTCTCGGGGTGCTATCGCGAGCAGTACTTC.

The J gene is TRBJ2-1, the V gene TRBV28; 9 bases fit TRBD2. CDR1 is MDHEN and CDR2 is SYDVKM in the germline V gene. With 7 bases clipped from V and 3 bases from J, the junction kept 7 bases outside the gene matches. This CDR3 is 15 amino acids long. The CDR3 sequence: CASTRAGGNYNEQFF. The CDR3 region has the DNA TGTGCCAGCACCAGAGCGGGAGGCAACTACAATGAGCAGTTCTTC. Variable domain in full (rest from reference TRBV28 and TRBJ2-1): DVKVTQSSRYLVKRTGEKVFLECVQDMDHENMFWYRQDPGLGLRLIYFSYDVKMKEKGDIPEGYSVSREKKERFSLILESASTNQTSMYLCASTRAGGNYNEQFFGPGTRLTVL.

This clonotype was observed a handful of times. The CDR3 end shows no conserved phenylalanine or tryptophan, and so a read error is likely. V and J are TRBV10-3 and TRBJ2-5; perhaps TRBD1 as D (5 bases). This CDR3 is built from 15 residues. CDR1 and CDR2 from the germline V gene are ENHRY and SYGVKD. V was pared by 0 bases and J by 5 bases, with 13 bases between. CDR3 nucleotides: TGTGCCATCAGTGAGTCAGGGCGGCAGGGTGAGACCCAGTACTCC. Its translation: CAISESGRQGETQYS.

This clonotype was seen a handful of times. A read error is likely, as this CDR3 ends without the conserved phenylalanine or tryptophan. The V gene is TRBV10-2, the J gene TRBJ1-6; perhaps TRBD1 as D (6 bases). Germline V gene sequence: CDR1 WSHSY, CDR2 SAAADI. CDR3 length equals 15 residues. Trimming pared 1 base from V and 9 bases from J, leaving 13 bases between. Here the CDR3 reads CASSEWSLRGSPLHI. In DNA form, the CDR3 reads TGCGCCAGCAGTGAGTGGTCCCTCAGGGGTTCACCCCTCCACATT.

Notes on this clonotype: One junction end disagrees with the germline gene, perhaps due to a read error. The gene calls are TRBV29-1 and TRBJ1-5; D unclear. This CDR3 has 13 residues. Germline V gene sequence: CDR1 SQVTM, CDR2 ANQGSEA. The CDR3 is CSVTETGNRPQHF. The CDR3 bases are TGCAGTGTTACAGAGACGGGAAATCGGCCCCAGCATTTT.

This clonotype occurred many times. The chain couples TRBV11-3 to TRBJ2-1; D perhaps matches TRBD2 (6 bases). The CDR3 has 16 amino acids. With 3 bases removed from V and 8 bases from J, the gap between germline ends came to 20 bases. Germline lookup yields CDR1 SGHNT and CDR2 YENEEA. In DNA form, the CDR3 reads TGTGCCAGCAGCTTCCGGGTGGGGCTAGCGTTCGATGAGCAGTTCTTC. The encoded protein is CASSFRVGLAFDEQFF.

Details on this clonotype: Since a much larger clone is just one base distant, this may be a read error. The chain combines TRBV4-1 with TRBJ2-7; the D gene is possibly TRBD1 (10 bases). CDR1 is MGHRA and CDR2 is YSYEKL in the germline V gene. V was pared by 1 base and J by 1 base, with 32 bases between. This CDR3 has 22 residues. This CDR3 reads CASSQGSHPETGGGRVSYEQYF. The CDR3, as DNA: TGCGCCAGCAGCCAAGGAAGTCATCCCGAGACAGGGGGCGGGAGGGTGTCCTACGAGCAGTACTTC.